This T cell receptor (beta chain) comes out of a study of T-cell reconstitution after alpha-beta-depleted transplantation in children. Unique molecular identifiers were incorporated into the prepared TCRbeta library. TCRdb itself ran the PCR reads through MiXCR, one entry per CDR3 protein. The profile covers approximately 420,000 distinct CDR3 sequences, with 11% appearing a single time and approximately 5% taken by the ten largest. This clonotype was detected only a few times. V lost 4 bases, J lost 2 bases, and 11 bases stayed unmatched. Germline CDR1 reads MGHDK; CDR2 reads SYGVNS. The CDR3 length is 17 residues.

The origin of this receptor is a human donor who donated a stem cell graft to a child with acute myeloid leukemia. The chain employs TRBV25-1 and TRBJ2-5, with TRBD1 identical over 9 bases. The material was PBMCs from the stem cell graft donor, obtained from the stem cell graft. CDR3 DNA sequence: TGTGCCAGCAGTGCCAGGTCCAGCGACAGGGGGCAAGAGACCCAGTACTTC. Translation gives CASSARSSDRGQETQYF. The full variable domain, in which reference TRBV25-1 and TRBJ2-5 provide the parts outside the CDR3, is EADIYQTPRYLVIGTGKKITLECSQTMGHDKMYWYQQDPGMELHLIHYSYGVNSTEKGDLSSESTVSRIRTEHFPLTLESARPSHTSQYLCASSARSSDRGQETQYFGPGTRLLVL.